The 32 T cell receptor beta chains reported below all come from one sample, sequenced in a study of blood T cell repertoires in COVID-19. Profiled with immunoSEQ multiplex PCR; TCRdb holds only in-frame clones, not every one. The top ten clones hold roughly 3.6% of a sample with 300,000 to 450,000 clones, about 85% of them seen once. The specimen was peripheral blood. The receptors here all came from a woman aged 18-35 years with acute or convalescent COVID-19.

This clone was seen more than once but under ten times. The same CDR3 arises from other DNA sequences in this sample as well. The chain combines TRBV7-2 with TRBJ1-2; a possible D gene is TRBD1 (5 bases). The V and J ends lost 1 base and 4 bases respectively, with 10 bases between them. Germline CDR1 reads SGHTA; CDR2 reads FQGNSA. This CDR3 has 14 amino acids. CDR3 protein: CASSLGRGSYGYTF. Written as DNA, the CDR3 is TGTGCCAGCAGCTTAGGGCGGGGGAGCTATGGCTACACCTTC.

The CDR3 protein is CASSPPQGVSTDTQYF. CDR3 sequence (DNA): TGTGCCAGCTCACCACCCCAGGGGGTTAGCACAGATACGCAGTATTTT. The chain is built from TRBV18 and TRBJ2-3; TRBD1 matches 7 bases. With V trimmed by 0 bases and J by 0 bases, 3 bases remained unmatched. Germline values: CDR1 KGHSH, CDR2 LQKENI. The CDR3 runs to 16 residues.

The CDR3 DNA reads as TGTGCCAGCAGTTCCTCTGGACTAGCCCCGTCCTACAATGAGCAGTTCTTC. Encoded protein: CASSSSGLAPSYNEQFF. The chain uses TRBV28 and TRBJ2-1; 8 bases match TRBD2. V lost 4 bases to trimming and J lost 1 base; unmatched junction nucleotides: 9. The CDR3 runs to 17 residues. Germline V CDR1 and CDR2: MDHEN, SYDVKM.

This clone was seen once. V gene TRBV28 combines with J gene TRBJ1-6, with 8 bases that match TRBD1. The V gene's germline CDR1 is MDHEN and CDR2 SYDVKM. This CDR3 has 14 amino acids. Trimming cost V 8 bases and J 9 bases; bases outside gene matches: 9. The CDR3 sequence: CASGLDRVFSPLHF. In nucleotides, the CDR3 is TGTGCCAGCGGGCTGGACAGGGTATTTTCACCCCTCCACTTT.

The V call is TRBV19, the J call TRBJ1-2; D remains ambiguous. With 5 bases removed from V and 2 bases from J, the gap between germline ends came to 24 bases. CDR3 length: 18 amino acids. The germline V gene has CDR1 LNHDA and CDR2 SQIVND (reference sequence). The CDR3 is CASSSPRGEGEGNYGYTF. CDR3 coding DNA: TGTGCCAGTAGTTCCCCCCGGGGTGAGGGTGAGGGAAACTATGGCTACACCTTC.

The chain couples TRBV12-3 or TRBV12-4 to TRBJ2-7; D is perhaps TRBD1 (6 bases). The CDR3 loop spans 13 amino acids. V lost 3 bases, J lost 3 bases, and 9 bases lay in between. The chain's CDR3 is CASSFLGGYEQYF. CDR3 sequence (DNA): TGTGCCAGCAGTTTCCTAGGGGGCTACGAGCAGTACTTC.

DNA for the CDR3: TGTGCCAGTAGTATTAAATATCGTGAGACAGGGGCTATGAACACTGAAGCTTTCTTT. Residues: CASSIKYRETGAMNTEAFF. The J gene is TRBJ1-1, the V gene TRBV19; 8 bases align to TRBD1. Germline V gene lookup returns CDR1 LNHDA and CDR2 SQIVND (reference sequence). The CDR3 totals 19 residues. Germline trimming cut 3 bases from V and 0 bases from J; bases unmatched to any gene: 15.

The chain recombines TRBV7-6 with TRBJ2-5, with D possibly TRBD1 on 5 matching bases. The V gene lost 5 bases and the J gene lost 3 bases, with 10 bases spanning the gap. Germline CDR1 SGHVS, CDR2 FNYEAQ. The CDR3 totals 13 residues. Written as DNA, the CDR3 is TGTGCCAGCAGCAGAGCAGGGAAAGAGACCCAGTACTTC. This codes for CASSRAGKETQYF.

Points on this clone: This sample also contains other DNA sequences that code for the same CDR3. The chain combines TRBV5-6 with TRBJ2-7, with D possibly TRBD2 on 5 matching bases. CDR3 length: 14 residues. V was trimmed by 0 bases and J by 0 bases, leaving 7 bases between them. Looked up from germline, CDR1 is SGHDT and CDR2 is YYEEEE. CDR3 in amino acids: CASSLGGSSYEQYF. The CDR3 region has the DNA TGTGCCAGCAGCTTGGGAGGGAGCTCCTACGAGCAGTACTTC.

This CDR3 is CASRPYRDYEQYF. In DNA, the CDR3 is TGTGCCAGCAGGCCTTACAGGGACTACGAGCAGTACTTC. The chain has TRBV6-5 and TRBJ2-7; a possible D gene is TRBD1 (6 bases). With 6 bases removed from V and 3 bases from J, the gap between germline ends came to 12 bases. Germline V gene lookup returns CDR1 MNHEY and CDR2 SVGAGI. This CDR3 comprises 13 residues.

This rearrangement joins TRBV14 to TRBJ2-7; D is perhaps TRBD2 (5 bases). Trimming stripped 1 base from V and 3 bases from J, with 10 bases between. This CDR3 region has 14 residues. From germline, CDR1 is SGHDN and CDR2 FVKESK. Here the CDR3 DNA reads TGTGCCAGCAGCCAAGGGCAGCGGTTCTACGAGCAGTACTTC. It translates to CASSQGQRFYEQYF. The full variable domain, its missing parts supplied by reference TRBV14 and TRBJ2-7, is EAGVTQFPSHSVIEKGQTVTLRCDPISGHDNLYWYRRVMGKEIKFLLHFVKESKQDESGMPNNRFLAERTGGTYSTLKVQPAELEDSGVYFCASSQGQRFYEQYFGPGTRLTVT.

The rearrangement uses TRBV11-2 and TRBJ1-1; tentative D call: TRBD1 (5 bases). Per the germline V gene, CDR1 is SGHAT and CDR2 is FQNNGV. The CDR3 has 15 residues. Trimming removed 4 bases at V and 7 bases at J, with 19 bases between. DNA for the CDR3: TGTGCCAGCAGCTCCTCCCGGGCCTCGGGGGGTGAAGCTTTCTTT. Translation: CASSSSRASGGEAFF.

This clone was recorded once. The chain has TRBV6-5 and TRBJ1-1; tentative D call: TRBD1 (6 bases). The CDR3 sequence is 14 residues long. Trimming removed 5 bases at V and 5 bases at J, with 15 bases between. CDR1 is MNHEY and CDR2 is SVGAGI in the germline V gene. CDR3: CASSHSRGQTEAFF. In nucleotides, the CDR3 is TGTGCCAGCAGTCATTCGCGGGGGCAGACTGAAGCTTTCTTT.

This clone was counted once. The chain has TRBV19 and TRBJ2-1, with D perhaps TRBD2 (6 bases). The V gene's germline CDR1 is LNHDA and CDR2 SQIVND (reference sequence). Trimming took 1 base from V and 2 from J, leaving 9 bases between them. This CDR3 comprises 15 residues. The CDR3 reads CASSIGSSAYNEQFF. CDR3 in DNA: TGTGCCAGTAGTATAGGGTCTAGCGCCTACAATGAGCAGTTCTTC.

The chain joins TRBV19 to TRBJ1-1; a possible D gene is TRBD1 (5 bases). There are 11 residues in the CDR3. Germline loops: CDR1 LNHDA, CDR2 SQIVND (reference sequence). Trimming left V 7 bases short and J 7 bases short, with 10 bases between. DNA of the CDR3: TGTGCCAGTACCGCTGACAGTGAAGCTTTCTTT. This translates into CASTADSEAFF.

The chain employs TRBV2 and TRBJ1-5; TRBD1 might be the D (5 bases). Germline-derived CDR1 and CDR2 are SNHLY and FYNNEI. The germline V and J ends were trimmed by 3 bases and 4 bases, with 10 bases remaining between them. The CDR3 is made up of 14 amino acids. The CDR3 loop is CASSEEGINQPQHF. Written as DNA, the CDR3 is TGTGCCAGCAGTGAGGAGGGGATAAATCAGCCCCAGCATTTT.

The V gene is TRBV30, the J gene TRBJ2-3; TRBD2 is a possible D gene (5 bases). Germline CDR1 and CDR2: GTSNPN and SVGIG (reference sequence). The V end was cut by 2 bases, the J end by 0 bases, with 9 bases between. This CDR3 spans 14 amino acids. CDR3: CAWSSEVSTDTQYF. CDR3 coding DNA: TGTGCCTGGAGTTCGGAGGTTAGCACAGATACGCAGTATTTT.

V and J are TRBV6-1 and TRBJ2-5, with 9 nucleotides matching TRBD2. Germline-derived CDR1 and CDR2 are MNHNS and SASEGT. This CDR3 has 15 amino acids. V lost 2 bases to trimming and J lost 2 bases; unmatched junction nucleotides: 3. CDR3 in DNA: TGTGCCAGCAGTGAAACGGCGGGGGGGCAAGAGACCCAGTACTTC. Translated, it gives CASSETAGGQETQYF.

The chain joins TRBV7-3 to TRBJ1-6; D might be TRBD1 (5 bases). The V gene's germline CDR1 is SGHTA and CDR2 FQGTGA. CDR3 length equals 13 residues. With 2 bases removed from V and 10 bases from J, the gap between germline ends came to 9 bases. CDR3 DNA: TGTGCCAGCAGCTTAGGGGGGGAATCACCCCTCCACTTT. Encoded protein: CASSLGGESPLHF.

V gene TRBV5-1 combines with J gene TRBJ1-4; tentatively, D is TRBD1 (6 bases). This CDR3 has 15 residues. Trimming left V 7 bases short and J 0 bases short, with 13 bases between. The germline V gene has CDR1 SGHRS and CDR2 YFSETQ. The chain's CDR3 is CASFNTGTTNEKLFF. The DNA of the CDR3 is TGCGCCAGCTTTAATACAGGGACAACTAATGAAAAACTGTTTTTT.

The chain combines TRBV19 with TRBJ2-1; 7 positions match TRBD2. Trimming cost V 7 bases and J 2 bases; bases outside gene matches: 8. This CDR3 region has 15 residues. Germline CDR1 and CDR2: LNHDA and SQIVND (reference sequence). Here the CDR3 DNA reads TGTGCCAGTACATTTCAGGGAGGGACCTACAATGAGCAGTTCTTC. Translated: CASTFQGGTYNEQFF.

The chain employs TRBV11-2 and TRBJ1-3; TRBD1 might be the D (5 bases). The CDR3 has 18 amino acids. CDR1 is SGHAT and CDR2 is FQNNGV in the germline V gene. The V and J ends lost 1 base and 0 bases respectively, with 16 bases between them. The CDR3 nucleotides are TGTGCCAGCAGCTTAGGTGGGATAGACAGCCTCTCTGGAAACACCATATATTTT. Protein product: CASSLGGIDSLSGNTIYF.

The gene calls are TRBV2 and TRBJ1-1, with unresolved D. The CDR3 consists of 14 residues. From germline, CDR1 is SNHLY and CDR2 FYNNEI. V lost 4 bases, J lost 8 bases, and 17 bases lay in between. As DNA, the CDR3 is TGTGCCAGCAGTGCCCAAGGCACCCCCAGGGAAGCTTTCTTT. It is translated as CASSAQGTPREAFF.

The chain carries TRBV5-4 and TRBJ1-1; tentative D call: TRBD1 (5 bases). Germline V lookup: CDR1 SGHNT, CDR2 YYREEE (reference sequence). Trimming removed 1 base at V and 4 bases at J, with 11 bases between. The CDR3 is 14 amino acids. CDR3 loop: CASSLTGGSTEAFF. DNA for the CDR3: TGTGCCAGCAGCTTGACAGGCGGAAGCACTGAAGCTTTCTTT.

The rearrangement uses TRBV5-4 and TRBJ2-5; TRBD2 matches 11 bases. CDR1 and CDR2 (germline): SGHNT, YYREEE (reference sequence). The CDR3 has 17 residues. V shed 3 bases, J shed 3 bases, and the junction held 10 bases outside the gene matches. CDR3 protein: CASSSEGLAGGKETQYF. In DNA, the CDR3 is TGTGCCAGCAGCTCCGAAGGATTAGCGGGGGGGAAAGAGACCCAGTACTTC. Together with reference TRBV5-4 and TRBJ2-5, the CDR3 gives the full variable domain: ETGVTQSPTHLIKTRGQQVTLRCSSQSGHNTVSWYQQALGQGPQFIFQYYREEENGRGNFPPRFSGLQFPNYSSELNVNALELDDSALYLCASSSEGLAGGKETQYFGPGTRLLVL.

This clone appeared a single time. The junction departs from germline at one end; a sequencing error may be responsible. The CDR3 nucleotides are TGTGCCAGCGGTTACGCGGACAATTACTATGGCTACACCTTC. Its translation: CASGYADNYYGYTF. This chain links TRBV6-6 with TRBJ1-2; D possibly corresponds to TRBD1 (5 bases). Germline V gives CDR1 MNHNY, CDR2 SVGAGI (reference sequence). The CDR3 is made up of 14 amino acids.

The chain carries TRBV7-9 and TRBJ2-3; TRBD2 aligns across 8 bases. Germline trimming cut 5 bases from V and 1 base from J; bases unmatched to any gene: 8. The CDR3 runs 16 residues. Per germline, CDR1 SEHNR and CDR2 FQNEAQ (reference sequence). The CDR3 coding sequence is TGTGCCAGCAGCCGTAGCCTCGGGGGGGGCACAGATACGCAGTATTTT. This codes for CASSRSLGGGTDTQYF.

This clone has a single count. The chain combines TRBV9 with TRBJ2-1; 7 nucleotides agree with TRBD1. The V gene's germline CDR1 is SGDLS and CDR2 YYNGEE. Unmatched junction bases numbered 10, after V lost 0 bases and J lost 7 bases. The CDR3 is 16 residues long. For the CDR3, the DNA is TGTGCCAGCAGCGTAGAACCCTTTACAGGGGTGAATGAGCAGTTCTTC. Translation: CASSVEPFTGVNEQFF.

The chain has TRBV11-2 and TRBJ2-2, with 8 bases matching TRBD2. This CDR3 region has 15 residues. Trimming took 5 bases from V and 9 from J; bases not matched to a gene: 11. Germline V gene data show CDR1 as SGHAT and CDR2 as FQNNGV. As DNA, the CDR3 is TGTGCCAGCAGCGGACTAGCTCACCAGACCCGGGAGCTGTTTTTT. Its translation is CASSGLAHQTRELFF.

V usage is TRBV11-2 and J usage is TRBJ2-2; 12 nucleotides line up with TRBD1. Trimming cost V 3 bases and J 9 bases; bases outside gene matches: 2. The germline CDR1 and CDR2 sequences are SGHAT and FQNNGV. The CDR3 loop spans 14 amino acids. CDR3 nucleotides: TGTGCCAGCAGCTTGGGACAGGGGGCCTGGGAGCTGTTTTTT. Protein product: CASSLGQGAWELFF. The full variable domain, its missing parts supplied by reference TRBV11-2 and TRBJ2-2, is EAGVAQSPRYKIIEKRQSVAFWCNPISGHATLYWYQQILGQGPKLLIQFQNNGVVDDSQLPKDRFSAERLKGVDSTLKIQPAKLEDSAVYLCASSLGQGAWELFFGEGSRLTVL.

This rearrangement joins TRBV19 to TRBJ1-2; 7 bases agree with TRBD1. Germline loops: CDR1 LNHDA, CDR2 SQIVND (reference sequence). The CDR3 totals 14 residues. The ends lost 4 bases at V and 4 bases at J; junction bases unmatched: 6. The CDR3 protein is CASSTTGAAYGYTF. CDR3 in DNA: TGTGCCAGTAGTACCACAGGGGCTGCCTATGGCTACACCTTC.

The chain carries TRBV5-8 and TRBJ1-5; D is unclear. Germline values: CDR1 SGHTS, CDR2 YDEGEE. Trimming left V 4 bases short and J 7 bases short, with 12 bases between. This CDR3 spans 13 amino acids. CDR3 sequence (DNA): TGTGCCAGCAGCCCGGCGGCCGGGCAGCCCCAGCATTTT. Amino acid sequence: CASSPAAGQPQHF.